This T cell receptor (beta chain) was sequenced during a study of OX40 agonist ivuxolimab in advanced cancers. At the level of the study: Ivuxolimab, which patients received intravenously every 2 weeks, was dosed at 0.01 to 10 mg/kg.

Losses at the gene ends were 4 bases for V and 0 bases for J; bases not matched to a gene: 15. This CDR3 region has 21 residues. Looked up from germline, CDR1 is SGDLS and CDR2 is YYNGEE. General study points: Among the lowest levels of clonal expansion were found in partial responders at 0.1-3.0 mg/kg. Dosing at 0.1 to 3.0 mg/kg was accompanied by clonal expansion of CD4+ and CD8+ blood T cells by week 6.

Collection of blood occurred at baseline, at cycle 4 day 1, and at cycle 7 day 1. As for this clone: As yet, its antigen is unknown.

Libraries were prepared by immunoSEQ multiplex PCR; TCRdb keeps only in-frame clonotypes and omits some of them. The table shows some 30,000 clones, with around 90% occurring only once. This specimen consisted of CD4+ or CD8+ T cells sorted from blood, obtained in a trial of the OX40 agonist ivuxolimab. J is TRBJ2-1 and V is TRBV9; TRBD2 matches 14 bases. The TCR sequence derives from an adult with an advanced solid tumor such as melanoma, head and neck, liver or kidney cancer. The CDR3 region is CASSSPTGTSGSGSSYNEQFF. CDR3 in DNA: TGTGCCAGCAGCTCGCCGACCGGGACTAGCGGGAGTGGGAGCTCCTACAATGAGCAGTTCTTC.